A selection of T cell receptor beta chains follows, all from one sample in a study of Ad26.COV2.S vaccination and SARS-CoV-2 variants. Clones were sequenced by immunoSEQ multiplex PCR, and TCRdb holds only the in-frame ones, with some missing. The data contain a few hundred thousand clones, more than 80% of them seen just once; the ten biggest clones take up approximately 12%. The specimen comprised peripheral blood, sampled in a trial of Ad26.COV2.S vaccine versus placebo. These receptor sequences come from a person aged 18-65 years who received the Ad26.COV2.S COVID-19 vaccine or a placebo. Each CDR3 is given with its conserved first and last residue. Each record gives: CDR3 protein, CDR3 DNA, clone size, J gene, D gene, V gene. D genes are given only for firm matches. Clone size is given for some rows only: seen once, a few or many times, or a class if the clone is expanded.

CASSLGVAGLNTGELFF | TGTGCCAGCAGCTTGGGGGTAGCGGGATTAAACACCGGGGAGCTGTTTTTT | NA | TRBJ2-2 | TRBD2 | TRBV7-9
CASSQVGGEQFF | TGTGCCAGCAGCCAAGTCGGCGGCGAGCAGTTCTTC | NA | TRBJ2-1 | NA | TRBV3-1/TRBV3-2
CAISEDRDYGYTF | TGTGCCATCAGTGAGGACAGGGACTATGGCTACACCTTC | once | TRBJ1-2 | TRBD1 | TRBV10-3
CAWETGGTGELFF | TGTGCCTGGGAAACAGGGGGCACCGGGGAGCTGTTTTTT | NA | TRBJ2-2 | TRBD1 | TRBV30
CASSRGGSGRSSYNEQFF | TGTGCCAGCAGCCGAGGGGGTTCGGGCCGAAGCTCCTACAATGAGCAGTTCTTC | NA | TRBJ2-1 | NA | TRBV7-3
CATSRDHPASTDTQYF | TGTGCCACCAGCAGAGATCATCCTGCTAGCACAGATACGCAGTATTTT | NA | TRBJ2-3 | NA | TRBV15
CASSPPLNEQFF | TGTGCCAGCTCACCACCGCTTAATGAGCAGTTCTTC | NA | TRBJ2-1 | NA | TRBV18
CASSYRTGMAYEQYF | TGTGCCAGCAGCTATAGGACAGGGATGGCCTACGAGCAGTACTTC | NA | TRBJ2-7 | TRBD1 | TRBV11-2
CASSKGRSGTGVYHEKLFF | TGTGCCAGCAGCAAAGGTCGTTCTGGAACAGGGGTTTATCATGAAAAACTGTTTTTT | NA | TRBJ1-4 | NA | TRBV21-1
CATSRSPGTSTYEQYF | TGTGCCACCAGCAGATCCCCCGGGACAAGCACCTACGAGCAGTACTTC | NA | TRBJ2-7 | NA | TRBV15
CASSYGAGFYEQYF | TGTGCCAGCAGTTACGGAGCGGGGTTCTACGAGCAGTACTTC | NA | TRBJ2-7 | TRBD2 | TRBV6-6
CASSSQINEKLFF | TGTGCCAGCTCCTCCCAGATTAATGAAAAACTGTTTTTT | NA | TRBJ1-4 | NA | TRBV28
CASSYGSGTQYF | TGTGCCAGCAGTTACGGGAGTGGGACCCAGTACTTC | NA | TRBJ2-5 | NA | TRBV6-5
CASSVELEFHNEQFF | TGTGCCAGCAGCGTAGAACTAGAGTTCCACAATGAGCAGTTCTTC | NA | TRBJ2-1 | NA | TRBV9
CVRSLPWREGRGAGELFF | TGTGTCAGAAGCCTCCCGTGGCGGGAGGGCCGGGGAGCCGGGGAGCTGTTTTTT | NA | TRBJ2-2 | NA | TRBV7-5
CASSSDGLANNEQFF | TGTGCCAGCAGCTCTGATGGACTAGCAAACAATGAGCAGTTCTTC | NA | TRBJ2-1 | TRBD2 | TRBV7-2
CASSLLQGDTQYF | TGTGCCAGCAGTCTCCTACAGGGAGATACGCAGTATTTT | NA | TRBJ2-3 | NA | TRBV12-3/TRBV12-4
CASSLGATDTQYF | TGTGCCAGCAGTTTAGGGGCCACAGATACGCAGTATTTT | NA | TRBJ2-3 | NA | TRBV28
CASSPGQVGGYTF | TGTGCCAGCTCTCCCGGACAGGTCGGGGGCTACACCTTC | once | TRBJ1-2 | TRBD1 | TRBV18
CASSLLQTSGIVYEQYF | TGTGCCAGCAGTTTACTTCAGACTAGCGGGATTGTTTACGAGCAGTACTTC | NA | TRBJ2-7 | TRBD2 | TRBV27